This record covers a single T cell receptor (beta chain). Sequencing was performed with immunoSEQ multiplex PCR; in TCRdb, only in-frame clones are kept and a portion is missing. The repertoire holds about 75,000 clones, with roughly 82% as singletons. The sample belongs to a study of control samples from healthy donors and cancer patients. From germline, CDR1 is MDHEN and CDR2 SYDVKM. Unmatched junction bases numbered 12, after V lost 5 bases and J lost 5 bases. CDR3 length equals 16 residues. The clonotype comes from a man in his fifties in good health. The rearrangement links TRBV28 to TRBJ2-3, with TRBD2 matching over 8 bases. Sequencing used blood. The CDR3 nucleotides are TGTGCCAGCAGTCAGTTCGGAGCGGGAGAGCAAGATACGCAGTATTTT. The encoded protein is CASSQFGAGEQDTQYF.